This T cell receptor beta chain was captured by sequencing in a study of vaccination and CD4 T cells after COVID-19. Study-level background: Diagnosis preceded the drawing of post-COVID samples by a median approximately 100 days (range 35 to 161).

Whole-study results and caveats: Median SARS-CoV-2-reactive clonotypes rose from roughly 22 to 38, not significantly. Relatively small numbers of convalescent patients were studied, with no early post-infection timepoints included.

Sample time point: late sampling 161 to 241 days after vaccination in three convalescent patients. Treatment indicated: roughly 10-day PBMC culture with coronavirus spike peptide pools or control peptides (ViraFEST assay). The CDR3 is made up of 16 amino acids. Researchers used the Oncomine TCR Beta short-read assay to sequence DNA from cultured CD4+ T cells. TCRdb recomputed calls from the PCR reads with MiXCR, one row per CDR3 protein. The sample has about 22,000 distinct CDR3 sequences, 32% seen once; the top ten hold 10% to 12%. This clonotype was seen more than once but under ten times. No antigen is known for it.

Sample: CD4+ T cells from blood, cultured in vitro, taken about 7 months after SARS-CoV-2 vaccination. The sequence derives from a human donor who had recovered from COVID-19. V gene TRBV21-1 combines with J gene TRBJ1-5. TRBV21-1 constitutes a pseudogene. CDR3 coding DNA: TGTGCCAGCAGCAAAGGGGGCAGGAGGGTTAATCAGCCCCAGCATTTT. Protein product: CASSKGGRRVNQPQHF.